The present entry profiles one TCR beta chain with its context. This sample was taken from a study of blood T cell repertoires in COVID-19. The CDR3 length is 11 residues. From germline, CDR1 is SGHTA and CDR2 FQGNSA. Trimming cost V 10 bases and J 14 bases, with 20 bases left between them. The method was immunoSEQ multiplex PCR; TCRdb's version includes in-frame clones alone and lacks a portion of them. The data show approximately 53,000 clones, roughly 80% seen once. V usage is TRBV7-2 and J usage is TRBJ1-2; D might be TRBD1 (6 bases). This TCR was recovered from a woman aged 60-75 years with acute or convalescent COVID-19. The source material was peripheral blood. The CDR3 nucleotides are TGTGCCATCGACCGGACAGCTTTTCTAACCTTC. This encodes CAIDRTAFLTF.